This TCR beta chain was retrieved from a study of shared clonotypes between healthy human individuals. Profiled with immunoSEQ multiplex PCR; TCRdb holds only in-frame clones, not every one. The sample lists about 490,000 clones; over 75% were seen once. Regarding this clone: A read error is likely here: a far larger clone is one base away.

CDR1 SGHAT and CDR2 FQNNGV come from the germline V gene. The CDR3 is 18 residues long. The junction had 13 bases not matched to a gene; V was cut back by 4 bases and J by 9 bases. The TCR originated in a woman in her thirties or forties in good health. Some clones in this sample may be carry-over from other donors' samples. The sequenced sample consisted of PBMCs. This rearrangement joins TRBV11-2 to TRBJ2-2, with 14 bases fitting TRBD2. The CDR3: CASSYSGLAGVSAWELFF. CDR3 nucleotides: TGTGCCAGCAGCTATTCGGGACTAGCGGGAGTATCGGCCTGGGAGCTGTTTTTT.